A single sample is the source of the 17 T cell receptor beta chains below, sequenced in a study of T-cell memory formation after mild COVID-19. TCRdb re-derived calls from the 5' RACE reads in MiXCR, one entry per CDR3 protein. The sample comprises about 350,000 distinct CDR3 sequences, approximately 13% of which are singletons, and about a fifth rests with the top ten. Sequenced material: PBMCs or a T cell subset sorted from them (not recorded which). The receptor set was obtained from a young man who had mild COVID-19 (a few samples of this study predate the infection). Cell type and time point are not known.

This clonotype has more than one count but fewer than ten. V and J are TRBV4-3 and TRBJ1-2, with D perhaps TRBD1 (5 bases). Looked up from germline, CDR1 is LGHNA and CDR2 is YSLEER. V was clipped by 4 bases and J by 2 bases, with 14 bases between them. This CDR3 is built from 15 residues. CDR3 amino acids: CASSPGKGPNYGYTF. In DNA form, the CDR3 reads TGCGCCAGCAGCCCAGGGAAGGGGCCCAACTATGGCTACACCTTC.

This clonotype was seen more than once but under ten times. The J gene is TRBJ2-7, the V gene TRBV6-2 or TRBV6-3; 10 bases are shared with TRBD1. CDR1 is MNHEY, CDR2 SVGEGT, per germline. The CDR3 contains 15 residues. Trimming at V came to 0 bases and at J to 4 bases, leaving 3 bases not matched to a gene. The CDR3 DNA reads TGTGCCAGCAGTTACTCGACAGGGGGCAGGTACGAGCAGTACGTC. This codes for CASSYSTGGRYEQYV.

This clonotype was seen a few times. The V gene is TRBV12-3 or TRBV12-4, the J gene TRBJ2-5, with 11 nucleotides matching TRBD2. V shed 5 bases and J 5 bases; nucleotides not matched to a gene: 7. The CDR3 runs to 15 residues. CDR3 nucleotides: TGTGCCAGCAGTAGTACTAGCGGGGGCGCCGAGACCCAGTACTTC. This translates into CASSSTSGGAETQYF.

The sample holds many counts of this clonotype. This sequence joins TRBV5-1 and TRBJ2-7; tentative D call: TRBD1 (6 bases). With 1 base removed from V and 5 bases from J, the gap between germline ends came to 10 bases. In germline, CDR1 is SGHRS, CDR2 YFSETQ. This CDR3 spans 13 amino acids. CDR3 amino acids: CASSLTGRDEQYV. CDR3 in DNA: TGCGCCAGCAGCTTGACAGGGCGGGACGAGCAGTACGTC.

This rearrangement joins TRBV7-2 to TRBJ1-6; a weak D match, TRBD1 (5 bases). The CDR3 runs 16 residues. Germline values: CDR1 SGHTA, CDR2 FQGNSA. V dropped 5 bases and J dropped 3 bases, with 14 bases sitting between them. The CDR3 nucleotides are TGTGCCAGCAGCGGTTATAGGGGAGTCTATAATTCACCCCTCCACTTT. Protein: CASSGYRGVYNSPLHF. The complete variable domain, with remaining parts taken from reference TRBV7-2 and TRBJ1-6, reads GAGVSQSPSNKVTEKGKDVELRCDPISGHTALYWYRQSLGQGLEFLIYFQGNSAPDKSGLPSDRFSAERTGGSVSTLTIQRTQQEDSAVYLCASSGYRGVYNSPLHFGNGTRLTVT.

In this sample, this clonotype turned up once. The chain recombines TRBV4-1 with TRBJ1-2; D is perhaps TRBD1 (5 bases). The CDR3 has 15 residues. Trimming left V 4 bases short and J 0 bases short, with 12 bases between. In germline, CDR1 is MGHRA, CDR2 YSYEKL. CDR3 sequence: CASSLRGDPNYGYTF. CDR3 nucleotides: TGCGCCAGCAGCCTCCGGGGGGACCCTAACTATGGCTACACCTTC.

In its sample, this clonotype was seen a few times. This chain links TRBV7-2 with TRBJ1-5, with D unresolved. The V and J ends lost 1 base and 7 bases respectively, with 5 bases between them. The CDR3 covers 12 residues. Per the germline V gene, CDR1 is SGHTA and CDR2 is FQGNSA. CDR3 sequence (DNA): TGTGCCAGCAGCTTAGGAGAACAGCCCCAGCATTTT. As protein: CASSLGEQPQHF.

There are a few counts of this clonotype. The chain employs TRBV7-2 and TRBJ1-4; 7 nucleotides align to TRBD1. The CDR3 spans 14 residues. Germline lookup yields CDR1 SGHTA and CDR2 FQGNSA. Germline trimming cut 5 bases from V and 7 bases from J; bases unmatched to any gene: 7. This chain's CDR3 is CASSPSQGGEKLFF. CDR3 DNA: TGTGCCAGCAGCCCAAGCCAGGGGGGTGAAAAACTGTTTTTT.

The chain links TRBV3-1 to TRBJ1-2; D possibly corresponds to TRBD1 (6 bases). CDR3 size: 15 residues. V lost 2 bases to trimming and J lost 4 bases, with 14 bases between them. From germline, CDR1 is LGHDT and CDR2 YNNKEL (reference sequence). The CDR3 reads CASSQSMGAGYGYTF. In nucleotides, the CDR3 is TGTGCCAGCAGCCAAAGCATGGGGGCCGGCTATGGCTACACCTTC. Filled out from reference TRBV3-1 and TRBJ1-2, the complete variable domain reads DTAVSQTPKYLVTQMGNDKSIKCEQNLGHDTMYWYKQDSKKFLKIMFSYNNKELIINETVPNRFSPKSPDKAHLNLHINSLELGDSAVYFCASSQSMGAGYGYTFGSGTRLTVV.

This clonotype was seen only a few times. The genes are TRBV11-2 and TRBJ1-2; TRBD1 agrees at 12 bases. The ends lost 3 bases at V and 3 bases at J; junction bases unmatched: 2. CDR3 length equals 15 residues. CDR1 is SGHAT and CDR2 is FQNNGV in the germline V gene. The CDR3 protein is CASSFGTGGDYGYTF. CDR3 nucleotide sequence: TGTGCCAGCAGCTTTGGGACAGGGGGCGACTATGGCTACACCTTC.

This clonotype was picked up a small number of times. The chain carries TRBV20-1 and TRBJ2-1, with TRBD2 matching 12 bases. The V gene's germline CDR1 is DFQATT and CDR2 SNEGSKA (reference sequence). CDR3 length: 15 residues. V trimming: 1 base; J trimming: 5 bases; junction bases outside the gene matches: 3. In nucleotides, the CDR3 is TGCAGTGCTAGAGCTGCTAGCGGGGGGGACAATGAGCAGTTCTTC. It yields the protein CSARAASGGDNEQFF.

The CDR3 DNA sequence: TGTGCCAGCAGTCTCGCCACGACAAAATCTGACGAGCAGTACTTC. This codes for CASSLATTKSDEQYF. V usage is TRBV6-2 or TRBV6-3 and J usage is TRBJ2-7; D gene uncertain. This CDR3 spans 15 amino acids. V gave up 5 bases and J gave up 5 bases, with 19 bases separating them. CDR1 and CDR2 from the germline V gene are MNHEY and SVGEGT.

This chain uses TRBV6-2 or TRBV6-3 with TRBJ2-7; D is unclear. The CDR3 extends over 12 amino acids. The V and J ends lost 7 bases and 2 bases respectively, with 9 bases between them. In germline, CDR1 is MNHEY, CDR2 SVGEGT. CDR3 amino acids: CASTSVPYEQYF. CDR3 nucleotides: TGTGCCAGCACCTCCGTCCCCTACGAGCAGTACTTC.

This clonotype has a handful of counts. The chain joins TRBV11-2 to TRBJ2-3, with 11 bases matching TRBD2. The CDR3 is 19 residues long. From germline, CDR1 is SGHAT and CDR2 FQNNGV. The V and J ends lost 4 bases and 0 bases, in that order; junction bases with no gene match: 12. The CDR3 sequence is CASSSALAGGRFSTDTQYF. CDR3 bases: TGTGCCAGCAGCTCCGCCCTAGCGGGGGGCCGATTCAGCACAGATACGCAGTATTTT.

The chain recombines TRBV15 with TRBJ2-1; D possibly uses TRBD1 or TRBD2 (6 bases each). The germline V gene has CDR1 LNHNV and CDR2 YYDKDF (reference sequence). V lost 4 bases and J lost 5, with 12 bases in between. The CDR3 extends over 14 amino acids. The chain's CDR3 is CATSKPGADNEQFF. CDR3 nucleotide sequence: TGTGCCACCAGCAAGCCGGGGGCGGACAATGAGCAGTTCTTC.

For the CDR3, the DNA is TGTGCCAGCAGCGTGGAGGGGGGCCCCCAGGGCCAGTACTTC. Translating it yields CASSVEGGPQGQYF. The V gene is TRBV9, the J gene TRBJ2-5; D assignment may be TRBD1 or TRBD2 (6 bases each). This CDR3 is built from 14 residues. Trimming removed 2 bases from V and 10 bases from J, with 18 bases in between. Germline V gene sequence: CDR1 SGDLS, CDR2 YYNGEE. The variable domain in full, completed from reference TRBV9 and TRBJ2-5, reads DSGVTQTPKHLITATGQRVTLRCSPRSGDLSVYWYQQSLDQGLQFLIQYYNGEERAKGNILERFSAQQFPDLHSELNLSSLELGDSALYFCASSVEGGPQGQYFGPGTRLLVL.

This CDR3 is CASRRGTGSSYEQYV. Written as DNA, the CDR3 is TGTGCCAGCAGACGAGGGACAGGGAGTTCCTACGAGCAGTACGTC. This rearrangement joins TRBV6-6 to TRBJ2-7; TRBD1 matches at 9 bases. The junction had 7 bases not matched to a gene; V was cut back by 6 bases and J by 1 base. The CDR3 has 15 amino acids. Germline-derived CDR1 and CDR2 are MNHNY and SVGAGI (reference sequence).